Below, 27 T cell receptor beta chains from the same sample are listed, as sequenced in a study of blood T cell repertoires in COVID-19 (dated by TCRdb to between 2020 and 2021). Preparation of the library involved the immunoSEQ multiplex PCR assay. TCRdb took this table from immuneACCESS and kept in-frame rearrangements with V and J called. Such tables lack part of the clones; where checked against another copy, unresolved V genes explain under half of the gap, and the rest is unexplained. For this sample there are around 62,000 clones; 90% to 95% appear just once. Less than 3.5% of the sample rests with the top ten. Sequencing used peripheral blood. These receptors were obtained from an older man with active COVID-19.

The V call is TRBV5-8, the J call TRBJ2-2; tentatively, D is TRBD2 (5 bases). The CDR3 contains 15 residues. The V gene's germline CDR1 is SGHTS and CDR2 YDEGEE. The V end lost 4 bases, the J end lost 5 bases, and 15 bases lay between the germline ends. The CDR3 sequence: CASSRVGVWTGELFF. CDR3 in DNA: TGTGCCAGCAGCCGCGTCGGGGTATGGACCGGGGAGCTGTTTTTT.

The chain is built from TRBV5-1 and TRBJ1-2; TRBD1 agrees at 12 bases. The length of the CDR3 is 19 residues. J lost 4 bases, V lost 5 bases, and 18 bases had no gene match. The germline V gene encodes CDR1 SGHRS and CDR2 YFSETQ. In DNA, the CDR3 is TGCGCCAGCAGTCGAGTAGGTGGACCGGGACAGGGGGCTATCTATGGCTACACCTTC. This gives the protein CASSRVGGPGQGAIYGYTF.

The genes are TRBV5-1 and TRBJ2-5, with 9 bases that match TRBD2. V gave up 0 bases and J gave up 5 bases; unmatched junction bases: 5. Germline CDR1 reads SGHRS; CDR2 reads YFSETQ. The CDR3 length is 15 residues. The CDR3 is CASSLGGGAVETQYF. The CDR3 DNA reads as TGCGCCAGCAGCTTGGGCGGGGGGGCAGTGGAGACCCAGTACTTC.

The chain uses TRBV6-2 or TRBV6-3 and TRBJ2-7; possibly TRBD2 for D (5 bases). V was shortened by 2 bases and J by 2 bases, with 13 bases between the two germline ends. The CDR3 has 15 amino acids. Per the germline V gene, CDR1 is MNHEY and CDR2 is SVGEGT. CDR3 sequence: CASSYGRTGTYEQYF. For the CDR3, the DNA is TGTGCCAGCAGTTACGGACGGACCGGGACCTACGAGCAGTACTTC.

The gene calls are TRBV6-6 and TRBJ1-1, with 7 bases aligning to TRBD1. Trimming took 6 bases from V and 2 from J; bases not matched to a gene: 9. CDR1 MNHNY and CDR2 SVGAGI come from the germline V gene (reference sequence). The CDR3 is 15 amino acids. Here the CDR3 reads CASRQGGSGNTEAFF. CDR3 in DNA: TGTGCCAGCAGGCAGGGGGGATCCGGAAACACTGAAGCTTTCTTT.

In DNA form, the CDR3 reads TGTGCCAGCAGTGCCAGCCAGGGCTCCTATAATTCACCCCTCCACTTT. Translation gives CASSASQGSYNSPLHF. The rearrangement uses TRBV27 and TRBJ1-6, with a tentative D call TRBD1 (5 bases). CDR1 and CDR2 from the germline V gene are MNHEY and SMNVEV (reference sequence). CDR3 length: 16 amino acids. The V end was cut by 5 bases, the J end by 0 bases, with 11 bases between.

The chain carries TRBV4-1 and TRBJ2-1, with TRBD2 identical over 9 bases. The germline CDR1 and CDR2 sequences are MGHRA and YSYEKL. V shed 4 bases, J shed 7 bases, and the junction held 14 bases outside the gene matches. This CDR3 has 17 amino acids. CDR3 DNA: TGCGCCAGCAGCCGAGAAGAAGCGGGGGGCGGGGTAAATGAGCAGTTCTTC. It translates to CASSREEAGGGVNEQFF.

J is TRBJ2-1 and V is TRBV20-1; 9 bases align to TRBD1. This CDR3 spans 15 amino acids. In germline, CDR1 is DFQATT, CDR2 SNEGSKA (reference sequence). With V trimmed by 3 bases and J by 5 bases, 8 bases remained unmatched. The CDR3 nucleotides read TGCAGTGCTAGTCGACTACAGGGGGCGAACAATGAGCAGTTCTTC. Protein product: CSASRLQGANNEQFF.

The V gene is TRBV9, the J gene TRBJ2-5; D might be TRBD1 (6 bases). This CDR3 is 20 amino acids long. Germline loops: CDR1 SGDLS, CDR2 YYNGEE. The germline V and J ends were trimmed by 1 base and 1 base, with 26 bases remaining between them. The CDR3 DNA sequence: TGTGCCAGCAGCGTAAGGTCTCCGTCCAGGGGCAATTCGCCCCAAGAGACCCAGTACTTC. It codes for CASSVRSPSRGNSPQETQYF.

The DNA of the CDR3 is TGTGCCAGCAGTTTTTCGGGACAGCTAAAAGAGACCCAGTACTTC. Translation: CASSFSGQLKETQYF. The chain is built from TRBV28 and TRBJ2-5, with 7 bases aligning to TRBD1. The junction had 7 bases not matched to a gene; V was cut back by 3 bases and J by 3 bases. The germline V gene has CDR1 MDHEN and CDR2 SYDVKM. CDR3 length: 15 amino acids.

The chain couples TRBV5-5 to TRBJ1-5, with 8 bases lining up with TRBD1. V dropped 4 bases and J dropped 7; count of bases not matched to a gene: 16. This CDR3 comprises 17 residues. Germline CDR1 is SGHKS and CDR2 is YYEKEE (reference sequence). Written as DNA, the CDR3 is TGTGCCAGCAGCCCACTTCGGGTGGGGACAGGCGGGCAGCCCCAGCATTTT. This sequence encodes CASSPLRVGTGGQPQHF.

This chain links TRBV2 with TRBJ2-3, with D possibly being TRBD2 (7 bases). V shed 6 bases and J shed 4 bases, with 11 bases lying between them. Germline assignment: CDR1 SNHLY and CDR2 FYNNEI. There are 13 residues in the CDR3. This chain's CDR3 is CASRGGASDTQYF. CDR3 DNA: TGTGCCAGCAGGGGGGGGGCGTCAGATACGCAGTATTTT. The full variable domain, in which reference TRBV2 and TRBJ2-3 provide the parts outside the CDR3, is EPEVTQTPSHQVTQMGQEVILRCVPISNHLYFYWYRQILGQKVEFLVSFYNNEISEKSEIFDDQFSVERPDGSNFTLKIRSTKLEDSAMYFCASRGGASDTQYFGPGTRLTVL.

This clone appeared once. The chain employs TRBV2 and TRBJ2-1; 10 bases agree with TRBD2. Germline trimming cut 3 bases from V and 10 bases from J; bases unmatched to any gene: 9. CDR3 size: 15 residues. CDR1 and CDR2 (germline): SNHLY, FYNNEI. In nucleotides, the CDR3 is TGTGCCAGCAGTGAGGGTACAGCGGGGGGGCGGGAGCAGTTCTTC. Protein sequence: CASSEGTAGGREQFF.

The genes are TRBV6-6 and TRBJ1-3, with a weak D call TRBD1 (5 bases). V lost 7 bases and J lost 0, with 16 bases in between. This CDR3 region has 16 residues. Germline V gene lookup returns CDR1 MNHNY and CDR2 SVGAGI (reference sequence). The CDR3 DNA reads as TGTGCCAGCAACCCCAGGGCGGGGGACTCTGGAAACACCATATATTTT. It yields the protein CASNPRAGDSGNTIYF.

J is TRBJ2-3 and V is TRBV2; TRBD1 aligns across 7 bases. Germline trimming cut 5 bases from V and 1 base from J; bases unmatched to any gene: 6. The germline V gene has CDR1 SNHLY and CDR2 FYNNEI. The CDR3 runs to 15 residues. CDR3 region: CASSKDRQGTDTQYF. In DNA, the CDR3 is TGTGCCAGCAGTAAGGACAGGCAAGGCACAGATACGCAGTATTTT.

The rearrangement uses TRBV4-2 and TRBJ2-7; the match to TRBD2 covers 8 bases. The V segment lost 1 base and the J segment 2 bases; nucleotides outside the gene matches: 7. Germline V CDR1 and CDR2: LGHNA, YNFKEQ. The CDR3 extends over 16 amino acids. The CDR3 DNA sequence: TGTGCCAGCAGCCAAGTTGTTCGTAGCGGGGCCTACGAGCAGTACTTC. Its protein product is CASSQVVRSGAYEQYF.

The V call is TRBV2, the J call TRBJ1-6; D is unclear. The germline V and J ends were trimmed by 10 bases and 10 bases, with 32 bases remaining between them. This CDR3 spans 18 amino acids. Germline V CDR1 and CDR2: SNHLY, FYNNEI. The CDR3 nucleotides are TGTGCCACCTTCCTTGGTTTTATCGGGGAGAGAATCGGGTCACCCCTCCACTTT. It specifies CATFLGFIGERIGSPLHF.

This chain connects TRBV11-3 to TRBJ2-2; TRBD2 matches at 8 bases. V lost 5 bases and J lost 5; bases outside the gene matches: 7. CDR3 length: 15 residues. Germline CDR1 reads SGHNT; CDR2 reads YENEEA. The CDR3 bases are TGTGCCAGCAGCATAGCGGGGATTTTAACCGGGGAGCTGTTTTTT. This gives the protein CASSIAGILTGELFF.

This clone was observed a single time. V is TRBV5-4 and J is TRBJ2-3, with 7 bases that match TRBD1. The CDR3 is 15 amino acids. J was trimmed by 2 bases and V by 2 bases; bases with no gene match: 5. CDR1 is SGHNT, CDR2 YYREEE, per germline (reference sequence). The CDR3: CASSLDGTDTDTQYF. The CDR3 region has the DNA TGTGCCAGCAGCTTAGACGGGACAGACACAGATACGCAGTATTTT.

The rearrangement uses TRBV6-4 and TRBJ1-2, with D possibly being TRBD1 (5 bases). The CDR3 runs to 15 residues. The germline V and J ends were trimmed by 9 bases and 3 bases, with 20 bases remaining between them. Per germline, CDR1 MRHNA and CDR2 SNTAGT. For the CDR3, the DNA is TGTGCCAGTGCCCCGAGACCCCAGGGCGACTATGGCTACACCTTC. It is translated as CASAPRPQGDYGYTF.

The chain couples TRBV5-5 to TRBJ1-1, with 10 bases that match TRBD1. V dropped 5 bases and J dropped 0; count of bases not matched to a gene: 1. Germline CDR1 is SGHKS and CDR2 is YYEKEE (reference sequence). The CDR3 has 14 amino acids. The CDR3 nucleotides are TGTGCCAGCAGGGGACAGGGGATGAACACTGAAGCTTTCTTT. Translated: CASRGQGMNTEAFF.

The chain is built from TRBV6-2 or TRBV6-3 and TRBJ1-5, with 7 bases lining up with TRBD1. The CDR3 is 16 amino acids. Germline assignment: CDR1 MNHEY and CDR2 SVGEGT. Losses at the gene ends were 0 bases for V and 1 base for J; bases not matched to a gene: 3. This CDR3 reads CASSYSIRGSNQPQHF. The DNA for the CDR3 is TGTGCCAGCAGTTACTCGATCAGGGGGAGCAATCAGCCCCAGCATTTT.

The CDR3 coding sequence is TGTGCCATCAGTGAGTTATCCATGGCCACTGAAGCTTTCTTT. This translates into CAISELSMATEAFF. This chain uses TRBV10-3 with TRBJ1-1; no clear D. In germline, CDR1 is ENHRY, CDR2 SYGVKD. CDR3 length equals 14 residues. The V gene lost 1 base and the J gene lost 4 bases, with 10 bases spanning the gap.

The chain couples TRBV7-2 to TRBJ2-7; 9 bases agree with TRBD1. In germline, CDR1 is SGHTA, CDR2 FQGNSA. This CDR3 contains 14 residues. J gave up 1 base and V 5 bases, and 3 bases lay outside the gene matches. The CDR3 loop is CASSGTGISYEQYF. The CDR3 region has the DNA TGTGCCAGCAGCGGGACAGGGATATCCTACGAGCAGTACTTC.

This rearrangement joins TRBV10-3 to TRBJ2-2; D gene uncertain. Per germline, CDR1 ENHRY and CDR2 SYGVKD. This CDR3 spans 15 amino acids. The V end was cut by 0 bases, the J end by 5 bases, with 10 bases between. The CDR3: CAISESTGWTGELFF. CDR3 DNA sequence: TGTGCCATCAGTGAGTCGACCGGGTGGACCGGGGAGCTGTTTTTT.

The CDR3 region has the DNA TGTGCCAGCGGCTTTGGGACATCCGCAACTGAAAAACTGTTTTTT. Protein product: CASGFGTSATEKLFF. This chain links TRBV28 with TRBJ1-4; a possible D gene is TRBD1 (6 bases). V lost 8 bases and J lost 7, with 20 bases in between. The germline gives CDR1 MDHEN, CDR2 SYDVKM. The CDR3 runs 15 residues.

This chain links TRBV5-4 with TRBJ2-7; D not resolved. Looked up from germline, CDR1 is SGHNT and CDR2 is YYREEE (reference sequence). The V end was cut by 0 bases, the J end by 0 bases, with 7 bases between. CDR3 length: 14 residues. CDR3 in amino acids: CASSLDERSYEQYF. CDR3 nucleotide sequence: TGTGCCAGCAGCTTGGACGAGCGCTCCTACGAGCAGTACTTC.